These 6 T cell receptor beta chains originate from one sample sequenced in a study of human T cells and chemical hapten exposure (dated by TCRdb to about 2021). The library was generated by RACE. Sequencing relied on a NextSeq 500. TCRdb reprocessing: public reads trimmed at Q25 with fastp, clones called with MiXCR, in-frame beta chains kept. A single entry per CDR3 protein holds the most common genes and DNA from its merged rows. The sample data list about 61,000 distinct CDR3 sequences, and around 7% of these were observed just once. Over 1.5% of the sample is in the top ten clones. The time point label corresponds to: pre-sensitization, week 0. The sample's treatment or condition label, decoded: therapeutic diphenylcyclopropenone sensitization with weekly scalp DPC. The sample was whole blood, taken in connection with sensitization to the hapten diphenylcyclopropenone (DPC). These receptors all come from a woman in her 30s with alopecia areata. Some clones in this sample may be carry-over from other donors' samples.

This clonotype was counted many times. This chain joins TRBV5-1 and TRBJ2-1; TRBD2 matches 9 bases. Looked up from germline, CDR1 is SGHRS and CDR2 is YFSETQ. The CDR3 is 15 residues long. The V gene end was trimmed by 5 bases and the J gene end by 8 bases; junction bases not matched to a gene: 11. CDR3 loop: CASRTPGLAEDEQFF. The DNA of the CDR3 is TGCGCCAGCAGAACACCGGGACTAGCTGAAGATGAGCAGTTCTTC.

This clonotype was counted many times. The rearrangement uses TRBV19 and TRBJ1-5, with 9 bases fitting TRBD1. This CDR3 region has 15 residues. J gave up 5 bases and V 1 base, and 3 bases lay outside the gene matches. The germline CDR1 and CDR2 sequences are LNHDA and SQIVND (reference sequence). Here the CDR3 DNA reads TGTGCCAGTAGTATAGGACAGGGGGGATATCAGCCCCAGCATTTT. It encodes CASSIGQGGYQPQHF.

This clonotype was seen a few times. The chain uses TRBV20-1 and TRBJ2-2; TRBD1 aligns across 9 bases. Germline trimming cut 1 base from V and 4 bases from J; bases unmatched to any gene: 7. Germline V gives CDR1 DFQATT, CDR2 SNEGSKA (reference sequence). The CDR3 spans 16 residues. CDR3 nucleotide sequence: TGCAGTGCTAGAGCCGGGACAGGGTTGGTCACCGGGGAGCTGTTTTTT. Residues: CSARAGTGLVTGELFF.

This clonotype was detected many times. The J gene is TRBJ2-3, the V gene TRBV27; D possibly uses TRBD1 or TRBD2 (5 bases each). Trimming stripped 1 base from V and 6 bases from J, with 11 bases between. The CDR3 is 14 residues long. Germline lookup yields CDR1 MNHEY and CDR2 SMNVEV (reference sequence). CDR3 nucleotide sequence: TGTGCCAGCAGTTTATTGGGGGAGTTGGATACGCAGTATTTT. This sequence encodes CASSLLGELDTQYF.

This clonotype has ten or more counts. J is TRBJ1-6 and V is TRBV20-1, with unresolved D. V lost 2 bases and J lost 8, with 10 bases in between. This CDR3 is 13 amino acids long. In germline, CDR1 is DFQATT, CDR2 SNEGSKA (reference sequence). The CDR3 region is CSARSGFDSPLHF. The CDR3 bases are TGCAGTGCTAGATCCGGATTCGATTCACCCCTCCACTTT.

This clonotype came up a few times. This CDR3 reads CASSSRHPSPEAFF. DNA for the CDR3: TGTGCCAGCAGTTCACGACATCCGAGCCCTGAAGCTTTCTTT. This chain joins TRBV27 and TRBJ1-1; D is unresolved. From germline, CDR1 is MNHEY and CDR2 SMNVEV (reference sequence). The CDR3 is 14 residues long. The V gene lost 4 bases and the J gene lost 6 bases, with 15 bases spanning the gap.